This TCR beta chain was recorded in a study of blood T cell repertoires in COVID-19. Study in general: Both acute and convalescent COVID-19 samples were obtained from the United States, Italy and Spain. T cells, B-cell-depleted T cells, or PBMCs provided the cDNA or gDNA that served as material.

Original processing methods: Cell counts per sample came from amplifying reference gene primers. Assay: immunoSEQ multiplex PCR; the TCRdb copy retains only in-frame clones and omits some. For V, J and clone size, that table is used; D and trimming come from the DNA. The data contain tens of thousands of clones, about 86% of them singletons. The trim removed 0 bases at V and 6 bases at J, leaving 6 bases unmatched. The CDR3 is 15 residues long. Germline CDR1 is SGHTS and CDR2 is YDEGEE. The origin of this receptor is a human donor in a cohort sampled during active COVID-19. J is TRBJ2-5 and V is TRBV5-8; 9 bases match TRBD2. The sequencing input was peripheral blood. CDR3 in amino acids: CASSLEAGGYKTQYF. The CDR3 DNA reads TGTGCCAGCAGCTTGGAAGCGGGGGGTTACAAGACCCAGTACTTC.